These 15 T cell receptor beta chains share one sample of origin, sequenced in a study of blood T cells in healthy people across ages. Then a second PCR, running about 6 to 12 cycles, was carried out with a sample-barcoded 5' primer and a J-beta primer mix. TCRdb re-called the 5' RACE reads with MiXCR, one entry per CDR3 protein. The repertoire consists of around 800,000 distinct CDR3 sequences, with around 50% occurring once and the leading ten covering 15% to 20%. Sample: blood. The receptors originated from an elderly man in good health.

The CDR3 spells CATLPVGGSGANVLTF. The CDR3 nucleotides read TGTGCCACCCTTCCGGTTGGGGGCTCTGGGGCCAACGTCCTGACTTTC. V is TRBV6-6 and J is TRBJ2-6; possibly TRBD1 or TRBD2 for D (5 bases each). V was clipped by 10 bases and J by 0 bases, with 16 bases between them. The length of the CDR3 is 16 residues. Germline assignment: CDR1 MNHNY and CDR2 SVGAGI (reference sequence).

The chain employs TRBV29-1 and TRBJ2-4, with TRBD2 as a possible D gene (6 bases). The better agreement between TRBJ2-7 and the DNA end casts doubt on the J call. CDR3 length equals 14 residues. The germline CDR1 and CDR2 sequences are SQVTM and ANQGSEA. The CDR3 protein is CSVPRGSTPYEQYF. The DNA for the CDR3 is TGCAGCGTCCCCCGGGGGTCCACACCTTACGAGCAGTACTTC.

V is TRBV10-3 and J is TRBJ2-3; 8 positions agree with TRBD2. Germline V lookup: CDR1 ENHRY, CDR2 SYGVKD. The length of the CDR3 is 15 residues. V was pared by 5 bases and J by 6 bases, with 10 bases of the junction left unmatched. In DNA, the CDR3 is TGTGCCATCAGTAGCGGGAGTTCAACAGGGGATACGCAGTATTTT. Its protein is CAISSGSSTGDTQYF.

The chain carries TRBV29-1 and TRBJ1-6, with TRBD1 identical over 7 bases. Per germline, CDR1 SQVTM and CDR2 ANQGSEA. Losses at the gene ends were 6 bases for V and 7 bases for J; bases not matched to a gene: 6. CDR3 length: 13 residues. CDR3 nucleotides: TGCAGCGTCCAACCGGGACAGAATTCACCCCTCCACTTT. This gives the protein CSVQPGQNSPLHF.

In DNA form, the CDR3 reads TGTGCCAGCAGTTCGCGGCACTATGGCTACACCTTC. Translated, it gives CASSSRHYGYTF. The chain links TRBV12-3 or TRBV12-4 to TRBJ1-2; D is undetermined. The CDR3 has 12 amino acids. V shed 4 bases and J shed 3 bases, with 6 bases lying between them.

This clonotype came up a few times. This chain connects TRBV12-3 or TRBV12-4 to TRBJ2-7; TRBD1 agrees at 9 bases. The CDR3 is 14 amino acids. The V and J ends lost 5 bases and 6 bases, in that order; junction bases with no gene match: 8. The CDR3 nucleotides read TGTGCCAGCAGTCCCTCCGGGACAGGGAGCGAGCAGTACTTC. Translating gives CASSPSGTGSEQYF.

The rearrangement links TRBV7-9 to TRBJ2-5; D possibly corresponds to TRBD1 (5 bases). This CDR3 is built from 16 residues. The V end lost 4 bases, the J end lost 1 base, and 16 bases lay between the germline ends. Per the germline V gene, CDR1 is SEHNR and CDR2 is FQNEAQ (reference sequence). The CDR3 DNA reads TGTGCCAGCAGCTGGCCCCCCAGACAGACCCAAGAGACCCAGTACTTC. Translating gives CASSWPPRQTQETQYF.

This clonotype has more than one count but fewer than ten. This chain links TRBV7-3 with TRBJ1-6; D not resolved. V was cut by 4 bases and J by 7 bases, with 8 bases left in between. CDR1 is SGHTA and CDR2 is FQGTGA in the germline V gene. CDR3 length: 13 amino acids. The CDR3 here is CASSSSRNSPLHF. The CDR3 nucleotides read TGTGCCAGCAGCTCAAGTCGGAATTCACCCCTCCACTTT.

With regard to this clonotype: Being one base from a much bigger clone, this may be a read error. This chain links TRBV28 with TRBJ2-7; D uncertain. The CDR3 is made up of 13 amino acids. V gave up 5 bases and J gave up 5 bases, with 13 bases separating them. Germline CDR1 MDHEN, CDR2 SYDVKM. CDR3 residues: CASSRPGTDEQYF. DNA for the CDR3: TGTGCCAGCAGTCGACCGGGCACTGACGAGCAGTACTTC.

This clonotype has more than one count but fewer than ten. The V call is TRBV7-2, the J call TRBJ1-5, with 7 bases identical to TRBD1. Germline-derived CDR1 and CDR2 are SGHTA and FQGNSA. The CDR3 consists of 16 residues. V shed 2 bases and J 4 bases; nucleotides not matched to a gene: 8. CDR3 in DNA: TGTGCCAGCAGCTTATCAGGGGGGAGAACAAATCAGCCCCAGCATTTT. This codes for CASSLSGGRTNQPQHF.

Details on this clonotype: Germline and junction disagree at one end, which may indicate a read error. The rearrangement uses TRBV29-1 and TRBJ2-3; tentatively, D is TRBD2 (5 bases). Germline-derived CDR1 and CDR2 are SQVTM and ANQGSEA. The CDR3 contains 12 residues. CDR3 protein: CSIELVTDTQYF. CDR3 DNA sequence: TGCAGCATTGAACTAGTAACAGATACGCAGTATTTT.

This clonotype was found many times. The chain joins TRBV29-1 to TRBJ2-1; D gene unclear. The length of the CDR3 is 13 residues. With 7 bases removed from V and 10 bases from J, the gap between germline ends came to 20 bases. Germline V lookup: CDR1 SQVTM, CDR2 ANQGSEA. The DNA of the CDR3 is TGCAGCGGACAAATGAACGGAGAAGGGGAGCAGTTCTTC. This sequence encodes CSGQMNGEGEQFF.

This clonotype came up many times. A read error may be the cause here, since a much bigger clone is one base away. The V and J genes are TRBV20-1 and TRBJ2-5; TRBD2 matches at 11 bases. The length of the CDR3 is 15 residues. The V and J ends lost 1 base and 11 bases, in that order; junction bases with no gene match: 12. The germline V gene encodes CDR1 DFQATT and CDR2 SNEGSKA (reference sequence). Here the CDR3 reads CSARGGLAGGNEQYF. The DNA of the CDR3 is TGCAGTGCTAGAGGGGGGCTAGCGGGGGGAAATGAGCAGTACTTC.

The chain couples TRBV12-3 or TRBV12-4 to TRBJ2-2; D possibly corresponds to TRBD1 (6 bases). V lost 7 bases and J 4 bases, leaving 16 bases between the germline ends. CDR3 size: 15 residues. The CDR3 spells CASNQGQRSTGELFF. In DNA, the CDR3 is TGTGCCAGCAACCAGGGGCAGAGAAGCACCGGGGAGCTGTTTTTT.

The CDR3 reads CASSYDLGNQYF. In nucleotides, the CDR3 is TGTGCCAGCAGTTACGATCTCGGGAACCAGTACTTC. This chain connects TRBV6-6 to TRBJ2-7; tentatively, D is TRBD2 (5 bases). The CDR3 extends over 12 amino acids. V was trimmed by 2 bases and J by 10 bases, leaving 12 bases between them. The germline CDR1 and CDR2 sequences are MNHNY and SVGAGI (reference sequence).